This is a list of T cell receptor beta chains from one sample in a study of molecular identifiers for immune sequencing clone quantification. One entry per CDR3 protein results from TCRdb running MiXCR on the PCR reads. The table shows about 320,000 distinct CDR3 sequences, with roughly 24% occurring only once. Source material: naive CD8+ T cells from blood, with Jurkat cell RNA spiked in. These receptor sequences come from a human donor in good health. Some libraries in this study had Jurkat cell RNA spiked in. Each CDR3 is given with its conserved first and last residue. D genes are given only for firm matches. Not all rows give a size; the values are once, few, many and, for expanded clones, a class.

abundance,len,v_gene,d_gene,j_gene,CDR3nt,CDR3aa
NA,16,TRBV5-3,TRBD2,TRBJ2-7,TGTGCCAGAAGCTGGAGGGGACTAGCGGGAATTTACGAGCAGTACTTC,CARSWRGLAGIYEQYF
many,13,TRBV30,NA,TRBJ2-7,TGTGCCTGGGGAGTTACTAACTTGGGGGAGCAGTACTTC,CAWGVTNLGEQYF
NA,12,TRBV24-1,NA,TRBJ2-2,TGTGCCACCAAGGGAGACACCGGGGAGCTGTTTTTT,CATKGDTGELFF
few,13,TRBV6-5,NA,TRBJ2-5,TGTGCCAGCAGTTTGTGGAACCAAGAGACCCAGTACTTC,CASSLWNQETQYF
NA,14,TRBV11-2,NA,TRBJ2-1,TGTGCCAGCAGCCCGGGGCCCTCCTACAATGAGCAGTTCTTC,CASSPGPSYNEQFF
many,13,TRBV30,NA,TRBJ1-1,TGTGCCTGGACGGAGCTCATGAACACTGAAGCTTTCTTT,CAWTELMNTEAFF
few,16,TRBV6-5,TRBD2,TRBJ2-1,TGTGCCAGCAGTCAACCCGGGACTAGCGGCTACAATGAGCAGTTCTTC,CASSQPGTSGYNEQFF
NA,13,TRBV13,TRBD1,TRBJ2-7,TGTGCCAGCACCGCGGGACAGGGGTTTGAGCAGTACTTC,CASTAGQGFEQYF
NA,13,TRBV12-3/TRBV12-4,NA,TRBJ1-5,TGTGCCAGCAGTTTAACAGGGCCCCAGCCCCAGCATTTT,CASSLTGPQPQHF
few,13,TRBV28,NA,TRBJ1-5,TGTGCCAGCGAAGATGCTGGCAATCAGCCCCAGCATTTT,CASEDAGNQPQHF
NA,11,TRBV19,NA,TRBJ2-2,TGTGCCACCGTTATCGCCGGGGAGCTGTTTTTT,CATVIAGELFF
many,15,TRBV5-5,TRBD2,TRBJ2-7,TGTGCCAGCAGCGACGGGACTAGCGGGGGTCACGAGCAGTACTTC,CASSDGTSGGHEQYF
many,15,TRBV5-1,NA,TRBJ1-1,TGCGCCAGCAGATTGACCGGGGGGAGAGGCACTGAAGCTTTCTTT,CASRLTGGRGTEAFF
few,15,TRBV9,NA,TRBJ2-3,TGTGCCAGCAGCGATGGGAAGGGTTCAACAGATACGCAGTATTTT,CASSDGKGSTDTQYF
NA,15,TRBV4-1,NA,TRBJ2-1,TGCGCCAGCAGCTCCCTTTTAGCGGACTACAATGAGCAGTTCTTC,CASSSLLADYNEQFF
NA,14,TRBV2,NA,TRBJ2-7,TGTGCCAGCAGTAGGATGGGCAGGGCCTACGAGCAGTACTTC,CASSRMGRAYEQYF
many,15,TRBV7-2,NA,TRBJ2-5,TGTGCCAGCAGCTCGATCCAGGGGTCCCAAGAGACCCAGTACTTC,CASSSIQGSQETQYF
NA,17,TRBV11-2,TRBD1,TRBJ2-6,TGTGCCAGCCGCCCCTGGACAGGAGCGTCTGGGGCCAACGTCCTGACTTTC,CASRPWTGASGANVLTF
few,15,TRBV5-1,NA,TRBJ2-5,TGCGCCAGCATTCTTTCCCCGGCTTACCAAGAGACCCAGTACTTC,CASILSPAYQETQYF
many,12,TRBV6-5,NA,TRBJ1-1,TGTGCCAGCAGTTCACGAATCACTGAAGCTTTCTTT,CASSSRITEAFF
few,14,TRBV5-6,NA,TRBJ1-3,TGTGCCAGCAGCTTGCTTCTCGCTGGAAACACCATATATTTT,CASSLLLAGNTIYF
many,13,TRBV7-2,NA,TRBJ2-5,TGTGCCAGCAGCTTTGGCGGGGAAGAGACCCAGTACTTC,CASSFGGEETQYF
many,15,TRBV7-2,NA,TRBJ2-7,TGTGCCAGCAGCTTAGATCCGGAGAGCTCCTACGAGCAGTACTTC,CASSLDPESSYEQYF
many,14,TRBV19,NA,TRBJ2-3,TGTGCCAGTAGTATAGGTCAGACCACAGATACGCAGTATTTT,CASSIGQTTDTQYF